Listed below are T cell receptor beta chains from one sample, sequenced in a study of identical twins. TCRdb reprocessed the 5' RACE reads with MiXCR, giving one entry per CDR3 protein. The data contain 250,000 to 300,000 distinct CDR3 sequences, just under 9.5% of them singletons. These same records also appear under a second study, on yellow fever vaccine responses in identical twins.

Sequences were obtained from CD8+ T cells sorted from blood. The receptors derive from a woman between 18 and 30 years old in good health. Each CDR3 is given with its conserved first and last residue. D genes are given only for firm matches. Rows may omit the clone size; those that give it use once, few, many or a size class.

CASSEDPGEDTQYF TGTGCCAGCAGTGAGGATCCGGGGGAGGATACGCAGTATTTT TRBV2 NA few TRBJ2-3
CASSQVLQTSNEQFF TGCGCCAGCAGCCAAGTTTTACAGACTAGCAATGAGCAGTTCTTC TRBV4-3 NA NA TRBJ2-1
CASRQGETTGELFF TGTGCCAGCCGCCAAGGGGAGACCACCGGGGAGCTGTTTTTT TRBV28 NA NA TRBJ2-2
CASSQDGRLGETQYF TGCGCCAGCAGCCAAGATGGAAGGCTGGGCGAGACCCAGTACTTC TRBV4-3 NA few TRBJ2-5
CSVANTNTGELFF TGCAGCGTTGCCAACACGAACACCGGGGAGCTGTTTTTT TRBV29-1 NA many TRBJ2-2
CASRFLRDEQYF TGTGCCAGCAGATTCCTCCGGGACGAGCAGTACTTC TRBV12-3/TRBV12-4 NA NA TRBJ2-7
CASSDRQTPYEQYF TGTGCCAGCAGTGACCGACAGACCCCCTACGAGCAGTACTTC TRBV12-3/TRBV12-4 NA NA TRBJ2-7
CASSQDAGAGLYNEQFF TGCGCCAGCAGCCAAGATGCGGGGGCGGGGTTATACAATGAGCAGTTCTTC TRBV4-3 NA many TRBJ2-1
CASSPRTSGKSIYEQYF TGCGCCAGCAGCCCCCGGACTAGCGGTAAAAGTATCTACGAGCAGTACTTC TRBV5-1 TRBD2 NA TRBJ2-7
CATTGTSGRHSAGELFF TGTGCCACCACCGGTACTAGCGGGAGGCACAGTGCCGGGGAGCTGTTTTTT TRBV2 TRBD2 few TRBJ2-2
CASNALAGASYNEQFF TGTGCCAGCAACGCACTAGCGGGAGCTTCCTACAATGAGCAGTTCTTC TRBV6-1 TRBD2 few TRBJ2-1
CASSQGSDWPNQYF TGCGCCAGCAGCCAAGGCTCTGACTGGCCTAATCAGTACTTC TRBV4-3 NA few TRBJ2-4
CASSLARGGRETQYF TGTGCCAGCAGCTTAGCCAGAGGGGGTCGAGAGACCCAGTACTTC TRBV7-9 NA few TRBJ2-5
CASSQDRALIYEQYF TGCGCCAGCAGCCAAGATCGAGCTCTCATCTACGAGCAGTACTTC TRBV4-1 NA NA TRBJ2-7
CASSSDYYEQYF TGTGCCAGCAGCTCCGACTACTACGAGCAGTACTTC TRBV7-2 NA few TRBJ2-7
CASSRTSGVPGELFF TGTGCCAGCAGCCGGACTAGCGGGGTCCCCGGGGAGCTGTTTTTT TRBV7-9 TRBD2 NA TRBJ2-2
CASSWENTEAFF TGTGCCAGCAGCTGGGAGAACACTGAAGCTTTCTTT TRBV13 NA few TRBJ1-1
CASSEDTQYF TGTGCCAGCAGTGAAGATACGCAGTATTTT TRBV2 NA few TRBJ2-3
CASSPREGGRPYEQYF TGTGCCAGCAGCCCCCGGGAGGGGGGGCGCCCATACGAGCAGTACTTC TRBV7-2 TRBD2 NA TRBJ2-7
CASSWTSQEWRKWNEQFF TGTGCCAGCAGTTGGACTAGCCAGGAGTGGAGGAAGTGGAATGAGCAGTTCTTC TRBV12-3/TRBV12-4 TRBD2 many TRBJ2-1
CAISETSGDYNEQFF TGTGCCATCAGTGAGACTAGCGGCGACTACAATGAGCAGTTCTTC TRBV10-3 TRBD2 NA TRBJ2-1
CASSFTGMNIQYF TGTGCCAGCAGTTTTACAGGGATGAACATTCAGTACTTC TRBV28 NA NA TRBJ2-4
CASSSPEKLFF TGTGCCAGCAGCTCCCCAGAAAAACTGTTTTTT TRBV7-8 NA few TRBJ1-4
CASSQRTADTDTQYF TGCGCCAGCAGCCAAAGGACAGCAGACACAGATACGCAGTATTTT TRBV4-3 NA few TRBJ2-3
CASSLRAGSRPETQYF TGTGCCAGCAGCCTAAGAGCGGGATCGCGCCCGGAGACCCAGTACTTC TRBV7-9 TRBD2 NA TRBJ2-5
CASSPGEEYQETQYF TGCGCCAGCAGTCCAGGGGAAGAGTACCAAGAGACCCAGTACTTC TRBV5-1 NA many TRBJ2-5
CASKVTGGQDIQYF TGTGCCAGCAAAGTGACAGGGGGGCAGGACATTCAGTACTTC TRBV12-3/TRBV12-4 TRBD1 NA TRBJ2-4
CASSAKDSPPYEQYF TGTGCCAGCAGCGCAAAGGACTCGCCCCCCTACGAGCAGTACTTC TRBV9 NA NA TRBJ2-7
CASLPVWTDTQYF TGTGCCAGCCTACCCGTTTGGACAGATACGCAGTATTTT TRBV12-3/TRBV12-4 NA NA TRBJ2-3
CATSDLRSSGIYEQYF TGTGCCACCAGTGATTTGCGTTCTAGCGGGATCTACGAGCAGTACTTC TRBV24-1 TRBD2 few TRBJ2-7
CASSKGGRDISGNQPQHF TGTGCCAGCAGCAAAGGGGGCAGGGATATTTCGGGCAATCAGCCCCAGCATTTT TRBV7-8 TRBD1 many TRBJ1-5
CASGLVTSGRTDTQYF TGTGCTAGTGGTTTGGTAACTAGCGGGCGCACAGATACGCAGTATTTT TRBV12-5 TRBD2 NA TRBJ2-3
CSARLAGGHYEQYF TGCAGTGCCAGGTTAGCGGGGGGCCACTACGAGCAGTACTTC TRBV20-1 TRBD2 NA TRBJ2-7
CASGSWSGVNYGYTF TGTGCTAGTGGTTCCTGGTCAGGGGTAAACTATGGCTACACCTTC TRBV12-5 NA many TRBJ1-2
CASSLEEGFSSYEQYF TGTGCCAGCAGCTTGGAAGAGGGGTTCAGCTCCTACGAGCAGTACTTC TRBV5-4 NA NA TRBJ2-7
CASSQDRQSGIGELFF TGCGCCAGCAGCCAAGATAGGCAATCTGGGATCGGGGAGCTGTTTTTT TRBV4-3 NA many TRBJ2-2
CASSQGTVSVEQYF TGCGCCAGCAGCCAGGGGACAGTATCAGTGGAGCAGTACTTC TRBV4-3 TRBD1 NA TRBJ2-7